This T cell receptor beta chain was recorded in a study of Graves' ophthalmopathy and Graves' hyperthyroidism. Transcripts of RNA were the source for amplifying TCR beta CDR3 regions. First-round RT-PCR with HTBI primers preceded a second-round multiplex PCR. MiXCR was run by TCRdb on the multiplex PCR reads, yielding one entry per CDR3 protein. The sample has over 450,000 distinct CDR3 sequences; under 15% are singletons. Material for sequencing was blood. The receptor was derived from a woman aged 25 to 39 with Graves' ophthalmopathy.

The DNA of the CDR3 is TGTGCCAGTAGTATAGATCAAACCGGGACAGGGGCCGAGACCCAGTACTTC. Protein: CASSIDQTGTGAETQYF. The V gene is TRBV19, the J gene TRBJ2-5; TRBD1 aligns across 10 bases. This CDR3 is 17 amino acids long. V lost 0 bases to trimming and J lost 5 bases; unmatched junction nucleotides: 9. CDR1 and CDR2 (germline): LNHDA, SQIVND (reference sequence).